Sequencing of this TCR beta chain was carried out in a study of STAT3 mutations in large granular lymphocyte leukemia. Study findings and constraints: Every T-LGLL patient had at least one immunodominant TCRbeta clonotype.

Germline trimming cut 4 bases from V and 1 base from J; bases unmatched to any gene: 6. The CDR3 is made up of 15 amino acids. Germline assignment: CDR1 GTSNPN and CDR2 SVGIG (reference sequence). As regards this clone: Its antigen remains unknown.

TCRdb keeps only in-frame clones here, not all; method: immunoSEQ multiplex PCR. The data show under 20,000 clones, about nine tenths seen once. The sequenced sample consisted of peripheral blood mononuclear cells. V is TRBV30 and J is TRBJ1-5, with TRBD1 matching 8 bases. The TCR originated in a woman between 45 and 60 years old with T-cell large granular lymphocyte leukemia. Some clones in this sample may be carry-over from other donors' samples. The CDR3 bases are TGTGCCTGGAATCAGGGGGCCTTGAGCAATCAGCCCCAGCATTTT. Its translation: CAWNQGALSNQPQHF.